Listed below are T cell receptor beta chains from one sample, sequenced in a study of shared clonotypes between healthy human individuals. Repertoires were generated with immunoSEQ multiplex PCR, while TCRdb's copy carries only in-frame clones and drops some. In the table there are 900,000 to 1,200,000 clones, 78% of which are singletons. The sequencing sample was made of memory CD4+ T cells from PBMCs. These receptors were collected from a man aged 18 to 35 in good health. Some clones in this sample may be carry-over from other donors' samples. CDR3s include the opening cysteine and the closing phenylalanine or tryptophan. D genes are given only for firm matches. Clone size, where shown, is once, few, many, or a class for clones that have expanded.

TRBJ2-3 few TRBD2 TRBV6-1 CASSGGTSGSLHTQYF TGTGCCAGCAGTGGGGGGACTAGCGGGAGTTTACATACGCAGTATTTT
TRBJ2-5 . . TRBV7-3 CASSLTRRETQYF TGTGCCAGCAGCTTAACCAGGCGAGAGACCCAGTACTTC
TRBJ1-2 few TRBD1 TRBV19 CASSTRTGRGYTF TGTGCCAGTAGTACCCGGACAGGGAGAGGCTACACCTTC
TRBJ1-1 . TRBD1 TRBV14 CASSNRGTEAFF TGTGCCAGCAGCAACAGGGGAACTGAAGCTTTCTTT
TRBJ2-7 once TRBD2 TRBV4-2 CASSPRGLAGSEEQYF TGTGCCAGCAGCCCCCGGGGACTAGCGGGATCGGAGGAGCAGTACTTC
TRBJ1-1 many TRBD1 TRBV5-4 CASSHRGNTEAFF TGTGCCAGCAGCCACAGGGGGAACACTGAAGCTTTCTTT
TRBJ1-1 . . TRBV7-9 CASSSTGSGDTEAFF TGTGCCAGCAGCTCTACAGGGTCGGGGGACACTGAAGCTTTCTTT
TRBJ1-3 . . TRBV5-1 CASSLGHTGSSGNTIYF TGCGCCAGCAGCTTGGGCCATACAGGGAGCTCTGGAAACACCATATATTTT
TRBJ2-7 . . TRBV30 CAWQGVASYEQYF TGTGCCTGGCAAGGAGTCGCGTCCTACGAGCAGTACTTC
TRBJ2-5 . . TRBV28 CASSLSALTTRKETQYF TGTGCCAGCAGTTTATCCGCTCTAACCACCCGGAAAGAGACCCAGTACTTC
TRBJ2-3 . TRBD1 TRBV5-1 CASSPGQVRTDTQYF TGCGCCAGCAGCCCCGGACAGGTCCGCACAGATACGCAGTATTTT
TRBJ1-2 . . TRBV7-2 CASSSRRHEPNYGYTF TGTGCCAGCAGCTCCCGCCGACATGAACCCAACTATGGCTACACCTTC
TRBJ2-3 . TRBD2 TRBV4-1 CASSHGRLGRDTDTQYF TGCGCCAGCAGCCACGGACGGTTGGGGAGGGACACAGATACGCAGTATTTT
TRBJ2-5 . . TRBV5-6 CASSFWGLQETQYF TGTGCCAGCAGCTTCTGGGGCTTACAAGAGACCCAGTACTTC
TRBJ1-1 . . TRBV15 CATSVDKTERSMNTEAFF TGTGCCACCAGCGTCGATAAAACTGAACGGAGCATGAACACTGAAGCTTTCTTT
TRBJ2-1 . TRBD1 TRBV18 CASSQTLTTGDNEQFF TGTGCCAGCTCGCAAACCCTTACGACAGGGGACAATGAGCAGTTCTTC
TRBJ2-7 . TRBD2 TRBV6-5 CASSSWTSDVSEQYF TGTGCCAGCAGTTCTTGGACTAGCGACGTAAGCGAGCAGTACTTC
TRBJ2-7 . . TRBV4-1 CASSQVRGPYEQYF TGCGCCAGCAGCCAAGTCCGGGGGCCCTACGAGCAGTACTTC
TRBJ2-1 . . TRBV7-3 CASSYQITGTEQFF TGTGCCAGCAGCTACCAAATCACAGGGACTGAGCAGTTCTTC
TRBJ2-2 . . TRBV9 CASSVLGATGELFF TGTGCCAGCAGCGTATTAGGGGCCACCGGGGAGCTGTTTTTT
TRBJ2-3 many . TRBV4-2 CASSQDLVHTDTQYF TGTGCCAGCAGCCAAGACCTAGTCCACACAGATACGCAGTATTTT
TRBJ2-5 . . TRBV7-9 CASSLGEEETQYF TGTGCCAGCAGCTTAGGAGAGGAGGAGACCCAGTACTTC
TRBJ2-2 once TRBD1 TRBV10-3 CAIRDRGRTGELLF TGTGCCATCAGAGACAGGGGGCGGACCGGGGAGCTGCTTTTT
TRBJ2-7 . . TRBV11-1 CASSLVATGSYEQYF TGTGCCAGCAGCTTAGTGGCCACTGGCTCCTACGAGCAGTACTTC
TRBJ2-7 . . TRBV7-2 CASSATGGGYEQYF TGTGCCAGCAGCGCGACAGGAGGAGGCTACGAGCAGTACTTC
TRBJ2-2 . TRBD2 TRBV11-2 CASSPGTSGRITGELFF TGTGCCAGCAGCCCCGGGACTAGCGGGAGAATCACCGGGGAGCTGTTTTTT
TRBJ2-1 . TRBD1 TRBV28 CASSPYRGHNEQFF TGTGCCAGCAGTCCCTACAGGGGCCACAATGAGCAGTTCTTC
TRBJ2-7 . . TRBV4-2 CASSPDKLSVLF TGTGCCAGCAGCCCAGATAAATTATCGGTCCTCTTC
TRBJ1-2 . . TRBV6-6 CASSYPTGEAGYTF TGTGCCAGCAGTTACCCCACCGGGGAGGCTGGCTACACCTTC
TRBJ2-5 . . TRBV4-3 CASSQIRGWGETQYF TGCGCCAGCAGCCAGATCAGGGGATGGGGGGAGACCCAGTACTTC
TRBJ2-7 . TRBD2 TRBV5-4 CASSDLAGQNEQYF TGTGCCAGCAGCGACCTAGCGGGCCAGAACGAGCAGTACTTC
TRBJ2-5 . . TRBV5-1 CASRRPQETQYF TGCGCCAGCAGACGTCCCCAAGAGACCCAGTACTTC
TRBJ2-3 . . TRBV28 CASSRRGSATDTQYF TGTGCCAGCAGTCGTCGGGGCAGCGCCACAGATACGCAGTATTTT
TRBJ2-4 . . TRBV28 CASSTPDRNIQYF TGTGCCAGCAGTACCCCTGACAGAAACATTCAGTACTTC
TRBJ2-2 . . TRBV27 CASSFLPGVSTGELFF TGTGCCAGCAGTTTCCTCCCCGGGGTGAGCACCGGGGAGCTGTTTTTT
TRBJ2-5 . TRBD2 TRBV11-2 CASSSGGETQYF TGTGCCAGCAGCTCCGGGGGGGAGACCCAGTACTTC
TRBJ2-5 once . TRBV2 CASRGDQGAQYF TGTGCCAGCAGAGGAGATCAGGGAGCCCAGTACTTC
TRBJ1-1 . TRBD1 TRBV10-3 CAITNGETGSTEAFF TGTGCCATCACCAACGGAGAGACAGGGAGCACTGAAGCTTTCTTT
TRBJ2-7 . TRBD1 TRBV4-2 CASSRGDRGNEQYF TGTGCCAGCAGCCGAGGCGACAGGGGTAACGAGCAGTACTTC
TRBJ2-7 . . TRBV7-2 CASSLGFGYEQYF TGTGCCAGCAGCTTAGGGTTCGGCTACGAGCAGTACTTC